In this sample, the clone carrying this T cell receptor (beta chain) turned up once. Its antigen is as yet unknown. This entry is derived from a study of T cell responses to AZD1222 COVID-19 vaccine. Study in general: Recipients boosted at about 4 weeks or about 12 weeks are pooled.

Using immunoSEQ multiplex PCR, the repertoire was profiled, and TCRdb retains in-frame clones only, with some absent. This table has more than 95,000 clones, 85% to 95% appearing once. Findings and caveats of the study: In the spike-specific TCR repertoire, nearly half reportedly target unmutated variant regions. Donors were chiefly white British, with a greater number of females, and clonal diversity was perhaps underestimated. An increase in Spike-specific TCR breadth and depth was observed after two AZD1222 doses.

The CDR3 runs to 14 residues. The V gene end was trimmed by 7 bases and the J gene end by 7 bases; junction bases not matched to a gene: 8. Germline assignment: CDR1 MDHEN and CDR2 SYDVKM. This sample comprised peripheral blood, obtained on day 0 of AZD1222 vaccination. The sequence derives from an adult in good health. V usage is TRBV28 and J usage is TRBJ2-3; 10 bases agree with TRBD1. In DNA, the CDR3 is TGTGCCAGCACGCCGGGACAGGGGACTAATACGCAGTATTTT. Protein sequence: CASTPGQGTNTQYF.